The 11 T cell receptor beta chains below all came from one sample that was sequenced in a study of PD-L1 blockade in urothelial cancer. The method was immunoSEQ multiplex PCR; TCRdb's version includes in-frame clones alone and lacks a portion of them. The sample gives 100,000 to 150,000 clones, about 82% of which show up once; 2% to 2.5% is in the top ten. Described time point: peripheral blood 6 weeks after treatment start. The sequences come from PBMCs, collected around atezolizumab (anti-PD-L1) treatment. The receptor source for this set is a man aged 45-65 years with urothelial cancer.

The chain employs TRBV6-6 and TRBJ2-1, with 8 bases matching TRBD2. V trimming: 5 bases; J trimming: 8 bases; junction bases outside the gene matches: 8. Germline CDR1 is MNHNY and CDR2 is SVGAGI (reference sequence). This CDR3 contains 14 residues. The CDR3 is CASSHGLAGYEQFF. The CDR3 DNA reads as TGTGCCAGCAGTCACGGACTAGCTGGGTATGAGCAGTTCTTC.

The rearrangement links TRBV19 to TRBJ1-2; D is undetermined. The germline V gene has CDR1 LNHDA and CDR2 SQIVND (reference sequence). The CDR3 is 15 amino acids. Trimming stripped 6 bases from V and 4 bases from J, with 18 bases between. The CDR3 loop is CASRPLEGKGYGYTF. The CDR3 DNA sequence: TGTGCCAGTAGACCCTTGGAGGGCAAAGGCTATGGCTACACCTTC.

V is TRBV28 and J is TRBJ2-5; no firm D call. CDR3 length: 12 residues. V dropped 3 bases and J dropped 3 bases, with 5 bases sitting between them. Germline CDR1 and CDR2: MDHEN and SYDVKM. CDR3 region: CASSLFKETQYF. In DNA form, the CDR3 reads TGTGCCAGCAGTTTGTTTAAAGAGACCCAGTACTTC.

This clone has just one count. The CDR3 loop is CASTGVQETQYF. The DNA of the CDR3 is TGTGCCAGCACAGGGGTCCAAGAGACCCAGTACTTC. The genes are TRBV9 and TRBJ2-5; perhaps TRBD1 as D (6 bases). This CDR3 is built from 12 residues. Germline V gene sequence: CDR1 SGDLS, CDR2 YYNGEE. Trimming stripped 6 bases from V and 1 base from J, with 7 bases between. The whole variable domain, filled in from reference TRBV9 and TRBJ2-5, reads DSGVTQTPKHLITATGQRVTLRCSPRSGDLSVYWYQQSLDQGLQFLIQYYNGEERAKGNILERFSAQQFPDLHSELNLSSLELGDSALYFCASTGVQETQYFGPGTRLLVL.

V and J are TRBV5-1 and TRBJ2-1; TRBD2 aligns across 11 bases. Looked up from germline, CDR1 is SGHRS and CDR2 is YFSETQ. CDR3 length: 21 amino acids. The junction had 17 bases not matched to a gene; V was cut back by 3 bases and J by 0 bases. The DNA of the CDR3 is TGCGCCAGCAGCTCTCGACGGGGCCTAGCGGGAGGTCCCAGCTCCTACAATGAGCAGTTCTTC. Its translation is CASSSRRGLAGGPSSYNEQFF.

The chain carries TRBV18 and TRBJ2-5; 8 bases map to TRBD2. This CDR3 has 16 amino acids. V lost 1 base to trimming and J lost 1 base; unmatched junction nucleotides: 5. Germline CDR1 and CDR2: KGHSH and LQKENI. The CDR3 region is CASSPRGREAQETQYF. For the CDR3, the DNA is TGTGCCAGCTCACCACGGGGGCGGGAGGCCCAAGAGACCCAGTACTTC.

The rearrangement joins TRBV30 to TRBJ2-1; D perhaps matches TRBD2 (6 bases). This CDR3 has 14 amino acids. V was shortened by 3 bases and J by 10 bases, with 19 bases between the two germline ends. Germline CDR1 is GTSNPN and CDR2 is SVGIG (reference sequence). CDR3 residues: CAWRGAGFNLEQFF. CDR3 in DNA: TGTGCCTGGAGGGGCGCGGGATTCAACCTAGAGCAGTTCTTC.

The rearrangement joins TRBV7-3 to TRBJ2-6, with a weak D call TRBD1 (6 bases). The CDR3 extends over 15 amino acids. Germline V gives CDR1 SGHTA, CDR2 FQGTGA. Deletions cut 5 bases from V and 1 base from J, with 9 bases between. Here the CDR3 DNA reads TGTGCCAGCAGCAAGGGGGAGTCTGGGGCCAACGTCCTGACTTTC. This encodes CASSKGESGANVLTF.

The rearrangement links TRBV9 to TRBJ2-1, with a weak D call TRBD2 (6 bases). The CDR3 is 14 residues long. V shed 4 bases and J shed 3 bases, with 11 bases lying between them. Germline values: CDR1 SGDLS, CDR2 YYNGEE. Here the CDR3 reads CASSILGGYNEQFF. The CDR3 bases are TGTGCCAGCAGCATCCTCGGGGGCTACAATGAGCAGTTCTTC.

The chain uses TRBV7-2 and TRBJ1-2; tentatively, D is TRBD1 (6 bases). V was trimmed by 4 bases and J by 14 bases, leaving 17 bases between them. CDR3 length: 12 amino acids. Germline V gene sequence: CDR1 SGHTA, CDR2 FQGNSA. CDR3 nucleotide sequence: TGTGCCAGCAGCTCACTTCAGGGGTCGGGGACCTTC. It is translated as CASSSLQGSGTF.

The chain is built from TRBV6-1 and TRBJ2-1, with TRBD2 matching 13 bases. Per the germline V gene, CDR1 is MNHNS and CDR2 is SASEGT. V shed 4 bases, J shed 7 bases, and the junction held 7 bases outside the gene matches. CDR3 length: 16 residues. In DNA form, the CDR3 reads TGTGCCAGCAGTGGTCGGACTAGCGGGAGTTGGAATGAGCAGTTCTTC. Its translation: CASSGRTSGSWNEQFF.